This T cell receptor beta chain stems from a study of CD8 T cells in ankylosing spondylitis. Findings of the study overall: Characteristic of ankylosing spondylitis blood, it appeared, was a TCR beta motif comprising roughly 8 highly homologous variants.

In this sample, this clonotype turned up many times. Its target is not known. Each CDR3 protein is one row after TCRdb ran MiXCR on the 5' RACE reads. The sample has roughly 490,000 distinct CDR3 sequences, about 5.7% seen once. Germline V gene lookup returns CDR1 SGHTA and CDR2 FQGNSA. This CDR3 has 13 residues. V lost 5 bases and J 8 bases, leaving 15 bases between the germline ends. The chain links TRBV7-2 to TRBJ1-2, with D uncertain. The sequence was collected from a male donor with ankylosing spondylitis. The specimen sequenced was blood, either unsorted or a sorted T cell fraction (not recorded which). CDR3 nucleotides: TGTGCCAGCAGCCCCGCGTCACCGTGGGGCTACACCTTC. It encodes CASSPASPWGYTF.